This T cell receptor (beta chain) was retrieved from a study of T cell repertoires in cytomegalovirus infection. Study overall: CMV infection plus the matching HLA type was flagged by public TCR beta signatures. Overall study findings and caveats: The cumulative frequency of public TCR beta families identified carriers of CMV plus the relevant HLA. HLA-C-restricted, CMV-specific TCR beta clonotypes were dominant ex vivo.

The V and J ends lost 5 bases and 4 bases respectively, with 14 bases between them. CDR1 is DFQATT and CDR2 is SNEGSKA in the germline V gene (reference sequence). The CDR3 loop spans 13 amino acids. A single record per CDR3 protein comes from TCRdb applying MiXCR to the reads. The sample carries about 240,000 distinct CDR3 sequences, 6% to 8% recorded once. This clonotype showed up just a few times. Its antigen remains unidentified. Sequencing used PBMCs. The chain links TRBV20-1 to TRBJ2-5, with D possibly matching TRBD2 (7 bases). The receptor was isolated from a human donor in good health (CMV status not recorded). Some clones in this sample may be carry-over from other donors' samples. The CDR3: CSALGRGAETQYF. As DNA, the CDR3 is TGCAGTGCTTTGGGGAGGGGGGCAGAGACCCAGTACTTC.